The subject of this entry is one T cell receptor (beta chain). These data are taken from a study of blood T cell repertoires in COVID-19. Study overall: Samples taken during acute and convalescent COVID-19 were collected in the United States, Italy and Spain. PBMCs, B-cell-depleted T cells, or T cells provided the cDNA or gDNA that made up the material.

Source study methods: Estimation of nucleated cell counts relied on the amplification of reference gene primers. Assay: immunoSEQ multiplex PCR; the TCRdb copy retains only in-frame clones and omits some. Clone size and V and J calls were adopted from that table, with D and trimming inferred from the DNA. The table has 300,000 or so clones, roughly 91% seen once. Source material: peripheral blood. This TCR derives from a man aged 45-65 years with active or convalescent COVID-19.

The CDR3 DNA sequence: TGCGCCAGCAGCTTGGGGGGCAGTCCCGCCTATGGCTACACCTTC. Translation gives CASSLGGSPAYGYTF. The gene calls are TRBV5-1 and TRBJ1-2; a possible D gene is TRBD1 (5 bases). The germline V gene encodes CDR1 SGHRS and CDR2 YFSETQ. This CDR3 is built from 15 residues. Trimming pared 0 bases from V and 4 bases from J, leaving 13 bases between.